These 28 T cell receptor beta chains came from one sample sequenced in a study of PD-L1 blockade in urothelial cancer. Using immunoSEQ multiplex PCR, the repertoire was profiled, and TCRdb retains in-frame clones only, with some absent. The profile covers 60,000 to 75,000 clones, with less than 90% appearing a single time and about a tenth taken by the ten largest. Time point in this sample: pretreatment peripheral blood. Sequences were derived from PBMCs, sampled around atezolizumab (anti-PD-L1) treatment. These receptors were obtained from a woman between 65 and 79 years old with urothelial cancer.

The chain joins TRBV5-1 to TRBJ2-2, with TRBD2 matching over 8 bases. The CDR3 consists of 15 residues. With V trimmed by 3 bases and J by 5 bases, 6 bases remained unmatched. Per the germline V gene, CDR1 is SGHRS and CDR2 is YFSETQ. This CDR3 reads CASSSGLARTGELFF. CDR3 bases: TGCGCCAGCAGCTCCGGACTAGCCCGGACCGGGGAGCTGTTTTTT.

This sequence joins TRBV5-6 and TRBJ1-2; D may be TRBD1 (5 bases). V lost 4 bases and J 3 bases, leaving 13 bases between the germline ends. The germline CDR1 and CDR2 sequences are SGHDT and YYEEEE. The CDR3 sequence is 14 residues long. For the CDR3, the DNA is TGTGCCAGCAGCCAGGGCACACAGCACTATGGCTACACCTTC. This sequence encodes CASSQGTQHYGYTF.

The rearrangement links TRBV6-6 to TRBJ2-5, with D maybe TRBD2 (7 bases). The germline CDR1 and CDR2 sequences are MNHNY and SVGAGI (reference sequence). V dropped 6 bases and J dropped 3 bases, with 20 bases sitting between them. The CDR3 is 16 amino acids. The CDR3 spells CASRPTGLADKETQYF. The CDR3 bases are TGTGCCAGCAGGCCCACAGGGCTAGCGGATAAAGAGACCCAGTACTTC.

The chain carries TRBV5-1 and TRBJ1-1; TRBD1 might be the D (6 bases). CDR1 is SGHRS and CDR2 is YFSETQ in the germline V gene. The CDR3 extends over 14 amino acids. Trimming stripped 3 bases from V and 1 base from J, with 10 bases between. The CDR3 DNA reads as TGCGCCAGCAGCTCTTACAGGGAGAACACTGAAGCTTTCTTT. This gives the protein CASSSYRENTEAFF.

CDR3 region: CASSLLIATPPDEQFF. CDR3 in DNA: TGTGCCAGCAGCTTGCTCATAGCGACACCTCCGGACGAGCAGTTCTTC. The chain links TRBV5-6 to TRBJ2-1; perhaps TRBD2 as D (5 bases). Germline V gene sequence: CDR1 SGHDT, CDR2 YYEEEE. Trimming pared 1 base from V and 10 bases from J, leaving 21 bases between. The CDR3 contains 16 residues.

The chain employs TRBV6-6 and TRBJ2-1; 9 positions agree with TRBD1. CDR3 length: 14 residues. V was clipped by 7 bases and J by 3 bases; unmatched bases: 4. CDR1 and CDR2 (germline): MNHNY, SVGAGI (reference sequence). This CDR3 reads CASKGQGGYNEQFF. The CDR3 coding sequence is TGTGCCAGCAAGGGACAGGGTGGCTACAATGAGCAGTTCTTC.

The chain combines TRBV30 with TRBJ1-1; D might be TRBD1 (5 bases). V dropped 4 bases and J dropped 3 bases, with 12 bases sitting between them. Germline V CDR1 and CDR2: GTSNPN, SVGIG (reference sequence). This CDR3 contains 13 residues. The CDR3 spells CAWKLGRDTEAFF. In DNA, the CDR3 is TGTGCCTGGAAGTTAGGCAGGGACACTGAAGCTTTCTTT.

V gene TRBV5-1 combines with J gene TRBJ2-3; TRBD1 is a possible D gene (5 bases). Germline V gives CDR1 SGHRS, CDR2 YFSETQ. This CDR3 has 15 residues. Trimming left V 1 base short and J 1 base short, with 10 bases between. The CDR3 here is CASSLQGLGTDTQYF. CDR3 bases: TGCGCCAGCAGCTTGCAGGGTTTGGGCACAGATACGCAGTATTTT.

This clone has only one observation. The genes are TRBV5-1 and TRBJ2-7, with 9 positions matching TRBD2. V dropped 5 bases and J dropped 6; count of bases not matched to a gene: 15. The CDR3 spans 16 residues. CDR1 SGHRS and CDR2 YFSETQ come from the germline V gene. The CDR3 DNA is TGCGCCAGCAGTCCCGCTGGGACTAGCTGGGGCGGCGAGCAGTACTTC. Translating gives CASSPAGTSWGGEQYF.

This rearrangement joins TRBV11-2 to TRBJ2-1; TRBD2 aligns across 8 bases. Germline assignment: CDR1 SGHAT and CDR2 FQNNGV. This CDR3 has 17 residues. V was pared by 0 bases and J by 6 bases, with 10 bases of the junction left unmatched. The CDR3 DNA reads TGTGCCAGCAGCTTAGATCGGGCAGCGGGAGTTCCCAATGAGCAGTTCTTC. It encodes CASSLDRAAGVPNEQFF. Full variable domain (rest looked up from reference TRBV11-2 and TRBJ2-1): EAGVAQSPRYKIIEKRQSVAFWCNPISGHATLYWYQQILGQGPKLLIQFQNNGVVDDSQLPKDRFSAERLKGVDSTLKIQPAKLEDSAVYLCASSLDRAAGVPNEQFFGPGTRLTVL.

The chain uses TRBV27 and TRBJ1-2, with D perhaps matching TRBD1 (5 bases). Between the trimmed V and J ends, which lost 2 bases and 4 bases, there was a span of 14 bases. This CDR3 has 15 amino acids. Germline CDR1 reads MNHEY; CDR2 reads SMNVEV (reference sequence). CDR3 DNA sequence: TGTGCCAGCAGTTTAAGACCCGACAGCTTCTATGGCTACACCTTC. This encodes CASSLRPDSFYGYTF.

V is TRBV7-2 and J is TRBJ2-7; 8 nucleotides line up with TRBD2. This CDR3 is 16 amino acids long. After removal of 1 base from V and 6 bases from J, the junction contained 11 bases not matched to a gene. From germline, CDR1 is SGHTA and CDR2 FQGNSA. For the CDR3, the DNA is TGTGCCAGCAGCTTAGTTACAGGGAGCGGGAGTGCCGAGCAGTACTTC. This translates into CASSLVTGSGSAEQYF.

V is TRBV4-1 and J is TRBJ2-3; 8 nucleotides line up with TRBD1. V lost 8 bases, J lost 3 bases, and 1 base stayed unmatched. The CDR3 contains 12 residues. Per the germline V gene, CDR1 is MGHRA and CDR2 is YSYEKL. CDR3 DNA: TGCGCCAGCCGGACAGGGACAGATACGCAGTATTTT. This codes for CASRTGTDTQYF.

The chain recombines TRBV2 with TRBJ1-2; 7 bases align to TRBD1. The length of the CDR3 is 13 residues. Germline V gene data show CDR1 as SNHLY and CDR2 as FYNNEI. V lost 6 bases and J lost 4; bases outside the gene matches: 5. The DNA of the CDR3 is TGTGCCAGCAGCCCCTCAGGGGGCTATGGCTACACCTTC. Translated, it gives CASSPSGGYGYTF.

The gene calls are TRBV12-2 and TRBJ2-2; TRBD2, the D gene given by the table, was not confirmed from the DNA. TRBV12-2 represents a pseudogene. The CDR3 extends over 21 amino acids. The CDR3 DNA follows: TGTGCAAGTCGCTTAGTTGGTAGCGGGGGGCTTTTGGGACCGAACACCGGGGAGCTGTTTTTT. Its translation: CASRLVGSGGLLGPNTGELFF.

The chain is built from TRBV6-1 and TRBJ1-5; tentatively, D is TRBD1 (6 bases). The V and J ends lost 4 bases and 0 bases respectively, with 16 bases between them. This CDR3 has 17 amino acids. The germline V gene has CDR1 MNHNS and CDR2 SASEGT. CDR3 sequence: CASSARSRGDSNQPQHF. The CDR3 bases are TGTGCCAGCAGTGCGCGCTCCAGGGGAGATAGCAATCAGCCCCAGCATTTT.

The V and J genes are TRBV6-6 and TRBJ1-1, with 7 bases identical to TRBD1. The V segment lost 4 bases and the J segment 3 bases; nucleotides outside the gene matches: 2. This CDR3 is built from 13 residues. Germline values: CDR1 MNHNY, CDR2 SVGAGI (reference sequence). CDR3 nucleotide sequence: TGTGCCAGCAGTTGGGACAGAGACACTGAAGCTTTCTTT. It yields the protein CASSWDRDTEAFF.

The chain carries TRBV6-5 and TRBJ1-4, with a weak D call TRBD1 (6 bases). The CDR3 loop spans 16 amino acids. Germline values: CDR1 MNHEY, CDR2 SVGAGI. Trimming removed 4 bases from V and 0 bases from J, with 12 bases in between. This CDR3 reads CASSFSGAATNEKLFF. The CDR3 bases are TGTGCCAGCAGTTTCTCGGGGGCCGCAACTAATGAAAAACTGTTTTTT.

This clone has a single count. This rearrangement joins TRBV5-1 to TRBJ1-5, with TRBD1 as a possible D gene (6 bases). Germline assignment: CDR1 SGHRS and CDR2 YFSETQ. The CDR3 totals 14 residues. V dropped 2 bases and J dropped 4 bases, with 10 bases sitting between them. The CDR3, as DNA: TGCGCCAGCAGCTTAGGGACACCTAATCAGCCCCAGCATTTT. Its protein is CASSLGTPNQPQHF.

The V gene is TRBV10-3, the J gene TRBJ2-7, with unresolved D. Germline CDR1 ENHRY, CDR2 SYGVKD. This CDR3 has 14 amino acids. Trimming shortened V by 4 bases and J by 0 bases, and 10 bases separated the two germline ends. The CDR3 sequence: CAISAGRGSYEQYF. CDR3 bases: TGTGCCATCAGTGCTGGCAGAGGCTCCTACGAGCAGTACTTC.

The chain joins TRBV28 to TRBJ1-1; no definite D call. The CDR3 extends over 15 amino acids. The V end was cut by 1 base, the J end by 1 base, with 10 bases between. Germline V gene data show CDR1 as MDHEN and CDR2 as SYDVKM. The CDR3 DNA follows: TGTGCCAGCAGTTTATTTCGGGGTGAGAACACTGAAGCTTTCTTT. Protein sequence: CASSLFRGENTEAFF.

This clone was seen just once. V and J are TRBV18 and TRBJ2-3; 10 bases are shared with TRBD2. With 6 bases clipped from V and 3 bases from J, the junction kept 9 bases outside the gene matches. Per germline, CDR1 KGHSH and CDR2 LQKENI. This CDR3 is built from 16 residues. CDR3 bases: TGTGCCAGCTCTCTCCTACTAGCGGGAAGGACAGATACGCAGTATTTT. Translating gives CASSLLLAGRTDTQYF.

The gene calls are TRBV19 and TRBJ2-5; D possibly corresponds to TRBD1 (6 bases). The CDR3 is 12 amino acids. With 5 bases removed from V and 5 bases from J, the gap between germline ends came to 9 bases. In germline, CDR1 is LNHDA, CDR2 SQIVND (reference sequence). Here the CDR3 reads CASSFQGETQYF. DNA for the CDR3: TGTGCCAGTAGTTTCCAGGGGGAGACCCAGTACTTC.

The chain uses TRBV7-3 and TRBJ2-3; the match to TRBD2 covers 12 bases. The trim removed 5 bases at V and 3 bases at J, leaving 6 bases unmatched. Germline values: CDR1 SGHTA, CDR2 FQGTGA. The CDR3 is 16 residues long. CDR3 in DNA: TGTGCCAGCAGCGCCCTAGCGGGAGGGACGACAGATACGCAGTATTTT. Translation: CASSALAGGTTDTQYF.

This chain uses TRBV6-1 with TRBJ2-7; 9 bases align to TRBD1. The length of the CDR3 is 14 residues. Germline V gene sequence: CDR1 MNHNS, CDR2 SASEGT. V lost 6 bases and J lost 6; bases outside the gene matches: 9. The CDR3 DNA reads as TGTGCCAGCAGGGGGGACAGGGTTAGAGGCGAGCAGTACTTC. This encodes CASRGDRVRGEQYF.

This chain joins TRBV29-1 and TRBJ2-1; 7 positions agree with TRBD2. V lost 1 base to trimming and J lost 12 bases; unmatched junction nucleotides: 3. The CDR3 length is 11 residues. Per the germline V gene, CDR1 is SQVTM and CDR2 is ANQGSEA. The CDR3 here is CSVEGAGVQFF. In DNA, the CDR3 is TGCAGCGTTGAAGGTGCGGGAGTGCAGTTCTTC.

This chain uses TRBV4-1 with TRBJ2-2; D not certain. CDR3 length equals 14 residues. Germline values: CDR1 MGHRA, CDR2 YSYEKL. The ends were cut back, 1 base at V and 6 bases at J, with 9 bases in the middle. The CDR3 spells CASSQARASGELFF. The CDR3 DNA sequence: TGCGCCAGCAGCCAAGCTCGAGCCTCCGGGGAGCTGTTTTTT.

This clone was detected once. V usage is TRBV11-2 and J usage is TRBJ1-6; the D gene is possibly TRBD1 (5 bases). The germline CDR1 and CDR2 sequences are SGHAT and FQNNGV. The length of the CDR3 is 16 residues. The V end lost 0 bases, the J end lost 10 bases, and 16 bases lay between the germline ends. Here the CDR3 reads CASSLERRTGDSPLHF. Here the CDR3 DNA reads TGTGCCAGCAGCTTAGAGCGTCGGACGGGGGACTCACCCCTCCACTTT. Complete variable domain (other parts from reference TRBV11-2 and TRBJ1-6): EAGVAQSPRYKIIEKRQSVAFWCNPISGHATLYWYQQILGQGPKLLIQFQNNGVVDDSQLPKDRFSAERLKGVDSTLKIQPAKLEDSAVYLCASSLERRTGDSPLHFGNGTRLTVT.